This passage covers 10 T cell receptor beta chains from one sample sequenced in a study of blood T cells in healthy people across ages. The second PCR ran about 6 to 12 cycles with a sample-barcoded 5' primer and J-beta primers. MiXCR, applied by TCRdb to the 5' RACE reads, yields one record per CDR3 protein. The sample holds 600,000 or so distinct CDR3 sequences; about 30% are singletons and the top ten take approximately 14%. Sequenced input: blood. The receptors were gathered from a woman older than 75 in good health.

The chain is built from TRBV9 and TRBJ1-2, with D possibly being TRBD1 (6 bases). The CDR3 is 13 residues long. Per the germline V gene, CDR1 is SGDLS and CDR2 is YYNGEE. Trimming removed 0 bases from V and 4 bases from J, with 7 bases in between. CDR3 sequence reads: CASSVADSYGYTF. The CDR3 nucleotides read TGTGCCAGCAGCGTAGCGGACAGCTATGGCTACACCTTC.

This clonotype was detected only a few times. V and J are TRBV30 and TRBJ2-7, with TRBD1 identical over 7 bases. Germline CDR1 is GTSNPN and CDR2 is SVGIG (reference sequence). There are 13 residues in the CDR3. Trimming cost V 4 bases and J 1 base; bases outside gene matches: 4. The CDR3 here is CAWKQGSSYEQYF. CDR3 bases: TGTGCCTGGAAACAGGGGTCATCCTACGAGCAGTACTTC.

This chain joins TRBV12-3 or TRBV12-4 and TRBJ2-3, with unresolved D. V lost 6 bases and J 0 bases, leaving 10 bases between the germline ends. CDR3 length: 14 residues. The CDR3 is CASRSRVSTDTQYF. For the CDR3, the DNA is TGTGCCAGCAGGTCTAGAGTGAGCACAGATACGCAGTATTTT.

This sequence joins TRBV6-5 and TRBJ1-1; D is unresolved. Trimming pared 5 bases from V and 2 bases from J, leaving 12 bases between. From germline, CDR1 is MNHEY and CDR2 SVGAGI. This CDR3 comprises 14 residues. The CDR3 nucleotides are TGTGCCAGCAGTCGGAGGTGGGGTAACACTGAAGCTTTCTTT. Protein sequence: CASSRRWGNTEAFF.

This clonotype occurred many times. The chain joins TRBV5-5 to TRBJ2-5, with a tentative D call TRBD2 (6 bases). This CDR3 is built from 16 residues. Germline CDR1 reads SGHKS; CDR2 reads YYEKEE (reference sequence). V shed 3 bases and J shed 0 bases, with 15 bases lying between them. CDR3 region: CASSSWGGRNQETQYF. Written as DNA, the CDR3 is TGTGCCAGCAGCTCCTGGGGAGGAAGAAACCAAGAGACCCAGTACTTC.

This clonotype was counted many times. This sequence joins TRBV6-2 or TRBV6-3 and TRBJ2-3; D not certain. The CDR3 consists of 16 residues. Trimming took off 2 bases at V and 2 bases at J, with 14 bases between the two ends. CDR1 is MNHEY and CDR2 is SVGEGT in the germline V gene. CDR3: CASSYTPPKPTDTQYF. As DNA, the CDR3 is TGTGCCAGCAGTTACACTCCGCCCAAGCCCACAGATACGCAGTATTTT.

The chain employs TRBV6-1 and TRBJ1-1, with TRBD1 identical over 7 bases. V shed 3 bases, J shed 3 bases, and the junction held 13 bases outside the gene matches. This CDR3 contains 17 residues. The V gene's germline CDR1 is MNHNS and CDR2 SASEGT. The CDR3 bases are TGTGCCAGCAGTGAGAGAAGGGGGCAAAGTCGTTACACTGAAGCTTTCTTT. It codes for CASSERRGQSRYTEAFF.

The V call is TRBV20-1, the J call TRBJ2-5, with TRBD2 matching over 9 bases. CDR1 and CDR2 (germline): DFQATT, SNEGSKA (reference sequence). Trimming removed 4 bases from V and 2 bases from J; junction bases left unmatched: 11. The CDR3 length is 16 residues. CDR3 bases: TGCAGTGCTATAGGGTGGGCTAGCGGGACTCAAGAGACCCAGTACTTC. This gives the protein CSAIGWASGTQETQYF.

This chain connects TRBV9 to TRBJ1-5; D call uncertain. CDR1 is SGDLS, CDR2 YYNGEE, per germline. Trimming pared 3 bases from V and 0 bases from J, leaving 10 bases between. The CDR3 length is 15 residues. The CDR3 sequence: CASSANANSNQPQHF. The CDR3 region has the DNA TGTGCCAGCAGCGCTAATGCAAATAGCAATCAGCCCCAGCATTTT.

A word on this clonotype: It may be a read error: a sequence one base away is much more abundant. The CDR3 spells CSARSSTARHF. The CDR3 region has the DNA TGCAGTGCTAGGAGCTCCACGGCCCGCCACTTT. The rearrangement links TRBV20-1 to TRBJ1-6; no definite D call. The V end lost 3 bases, the J end lost 18 bases, and 15 bases lay between the germline ends. The CDR3 loop spans 11 amino acids. Looked up from germline, CDR1 is DFQATT and CDR2 is SNEGSKA (reference sequence).